Below, 28 T cell receptor beta chains from the same sample are listed, as sequenced in a study of tumor-infiltrating lymphocytes in primary liver carcinoma. The roughly 17-31 mg bulk tissue piece was not sorted before simultaneous RNA and DNA extraction. A primer in the constant region served to generate TCR beta cDNA from roughly 520 ng of total RNA. Three-round nested multiplex PCR performed with slightly modified ARM-PCR produced the TCR beta libraries. A C-beta reverse primer was combined with TRBV1-TRBV30 forward primers in the first two PCR rounds, and each round had 10 cycles. MiXCR, run by TCRdb on the multiplex PCR reads, gives a single entry per CDR3 protein. The sample includes 100,000 to 150,000 distinct CDR3 sequences, roughly three fifths seen only once; the top ten take more than 7%. Sequencing was performed on liver tumor tissue from sampling region 3. This sample's subset: tumor region T3, left-lateral pole. These receptors were taken from a woman aged 60 to 75 with primary liver carcinoma and hepatitis B virus infection.

About this clonotype itself: Here the CDR3 omits its conserved ending phenylalanine or tryptophan, so a read error is the likely source. The CDR3 protein is CASSSRREPYKQYS. The DNA of the CDR3 is TGTGCCAGCAGCTCGCGGAGGGAGCCCTACAAGCAGTACTCC. The chain links TRBV11-2 to TRBJ2-7, with D perhaps TRBD2 (6 bases). This CDR3 contains 14 residues. Looked up from germline, CDR1 is SGHAT and CDR2 is FQNNGV.

CDR3 region: CSVEGQGMGQPQHF. CDR3 coding DNA: TGCAGCGTTGAGGGACAGGGGATGGGCCAGCCCCAGCATTTT. The chain joins TRBV29-1 to TRBJ1-5; TRBD1 agrees at 10 bases. The CDR3 loop spans 14 amino acids. CDR1 is SQVTM and CDR2 is ANQGSEA in the germline V gene. Trimming removed 3 bases from V and 7 bases from J; junction bases left unmatched: 6.

The sample holds many counts of this clonotype. The V call is TRBV6-1, the J call TRBJ2-1; 9 bases agree with TRBD1. The CDR3 length is 16 residues. Trimming removed 6 bases from V and 1 base from J; junction bases left unmatched: 7. Germline CDR1 reads MNHNS; CDR2 reads SASEGT. As DNA, the CDR3 is TGTGCCAGCAGAGGCGATGGGACAGGGTCCTACAATGAGCAGTTCTTC. Its protein product is CASRGDGTGSYNEQFF.

This clonotype occurred a few times. This chain joins TRBV28 and TRBJ2-5, with 7 bases identical to TRBD2. V shed 5 bases and J 3 bases; nucleotides not matched to a gene: 6. This CDR3 contains 14 residues. Looked up from germline, CDR1 is MDHEN and CDR2 is SYDVKM. The CDR3 coding sequence is TGTGCCAGCAGTCCTAGCGGTCCAGAAGAGACCCAGTACTTC. Translating it yields CASSPSGPEETQYF.

As concerns this clonotype: A much larger clonotype is one base distant, so this may be a read error. The rearrangement uses TRBV7-9 and TRBJ1-4; D might be TRBD1 (6 bases). The V gene lost 8 bases and the J gene lost 4 bases, with 14 bases spanning the gap. CDR1 is SEHNR, CDR2 FQNEAQ, per germline (reference sequence). The CDR3 contains 14 residues. The CDR3 DNA reads as TGTGCCAGCGGCGGACAGTTGAGTAATGAAAAACTGTTTTTT. Protein: CASGGQLSNEKLFF.

This clonotype was seen repeatedly, ten times or more. The chain uses TRBV6-6 and TRBJ2-1, with 8 bases lining up with TRBD2. Germline V gene lookup returns CDR1 MNHNY and CDR2 SVGAGI (reference sequence). V lost 5 bases, J lost 9 bases, and 6 bases stayed unmatched. CDR3 size: 13 residues. CDR3 nucleotides: TGTGCCAGCAGTACCCGAGCGGGAGCTGAGCAGTTCTTC. Translating gives CASSTRAGAEQFF.

V is TRBV19 and J is TRBJ2-7; 9 bases are a match to TRBD2. V trimming: 6 bases; J trimming: 3 bases; junction bases outside the gene matches: 9. Germline lookup yields CDR1 LNHDA and CDR2 SQIVND (reference sequence). This CDR3 contains 15 residues. CDR3 sequence: CASSLTGTSYYEQYF. CDR3 coding DNA: TGTGCCAGTAGCCTTACCGGGACTAGCTACTACGAGCAGTACTTC. Supplemented by reference TRBV19 and TRBJ2-7, the full variable domain reads DGGITQSPKYLFRKEGQNVTLSCEQNLNHDAMYWYRQDPGQGLRLIYYSQIVNDFQKGDIAEGYSVSREKKESFPLTVTSAQKNPTAFYLCASSLTGTSYYEQYFGPGTRLTVT.

This clonotype was detected ten times or more. The rearrangement joins TRBV29-1 to TRBJ2-7; D is undetermined. From germline, CDR1 is SQVTM and CDR2 ANQGSEA. V gave up 1 base and J gave up 2 bases, with 9 bases separating them. The CDR3 has 13 residues. CDR3 residues: CSVEVALTYEQYF. The CDR3, as DNA: TGCAGCGTTGAAGTGGCACTAACCTACGAGCAGTACTTC.

On this clonotype: Germline and junction disagree at one end, which may indicate a read error. The V and J genes are TRBV4-2 and TRBJ1-1; D may be TRBD1 (6 bases). Germline-derived CDR1 and CDR2 are LGHNA and YNFKEQ. The CDR3 sequence is 16 residues long. The CDR3 sequence: CASSPLEGRGGTEDFF. Here the CDR3 DNA reads TGTGCCAGCAGCCCACTGGAAGGTCGGGGGGGCACTGAAGATTTCTTT.

This clonotype was counted at least ten times. The chain joins TRBV6-5 to TRBJ1-3; perhaps TRBD1 as D (6 bases). V was pared by 6 bases and J by 4 bases, with 13 bases between. Per germline, CDR1 MNHEY and CDR2 SVGAGI. The CDR3 length is 14 residues. CDR3 loop: CASRTRTGGNTIYF. As DNA, the CDR3 is TGTGCCAGCAGAACCCGAACAGGGGGAAACACCATATATTTT.

A remark on this clonotype: Since a much larger clone is just one base distant, this may be a read error. The chain couples TRBV6-5 to TRBJ2-7; 9 bases are shared with TRBD1. The germline gives CDR1 MNHEY, CDR2 SVGAGI. This CDR3 is built from 15 residues. The CDR3 here is CPSSYSGTGTYEQYF. CDR3 DNA sequence: TGTCCCAGCAGTTACTCCGGGACAGGGACCTACGAGCAGTACTTC.

This clonotype is a singleton in its sample. Here the CDR3 omits its conserved ending phenylalanine or tryptophan, so a read error is the likely source. The chain joins TRBV11-2 to TRBJ1-2; the D gene is possibly TRBD1 (6 bases). The CDR3 totals 13 residues. CDR1 is SGHAT, CDR2 FQNNGV, per germline. The CDR3 region has the DNA TGTGTCAGCAGCCACGAGGGGGGTGGAGGCTACACCATC. It specifies CVSSHEGGGGYTI.

This chain joins TRBV11-2 and TRBJ2-1; D unresolved. This CDR3 spans 15 amino acids. The germline V and J ends were trimmed by 4 bases and 8 bases, with 18 bases remaining between them. Germline loops: CDR1 SGHAT, CDR2 FQNNGV. CDR3 nucleotides: TGTGCCAGCAGCTCCCAGGATAGGGTCCTGGATGAGCAGTTCTTC. Residues: CASSSQDRVLDEQFF.

This sequence joins TRBV29-1 and TRBJ1-5; D not resolved. Germline CDR1 reads SQVTM; CDR2 reads ANQGSEA. This CDR3 spans 11 amino acids. Trimming took 2 bases from V and 15 from J, leaving 14 bases between them. CDR3 bases: TGCAGCGTTGAAAACGGAGAGTGCCGGCATTTT. Protein sequence: CSVENGECRHF.

This clonotype was seen a single time. The conserved closing phenylalanine or tryptophan is absent in this CDR3, likely reflecting a read error. The gene calls are TRBV11-2 and TRBJ2-5, with a possible D match to TRBD1 (6 bases). Per the germline V gene, CDR1 is SGHAT and CDR2 is FQNNGV. The CDR3 is 12 amino acids. This CDR3 is CVSSLPEGAQYS. In nucleotides, the CDR3 is TGTGTCAGCAGCTTACCAGAGGGGGCCCAGTACTCC.

The sample holds one count of this clonotype. A much larger clone lies one base from this, so it may be a read error. V is TRBV6-6 and J is TRBJ2-3, with D unclear. CDR1 is MNHNY and CDR2 is SVGAGI in the germline V gene (reference sequence). The CDR3 runs 16 residues. CDR3 in amino acids: CASSYTVPVSGDTRYF. CDR3 DNA: TGTGCCAGCAGTTACACCGTTCCGGTGTCTGGGGATACGCGGTATTTT.

In this sample, this clonotype turned up once. One junction end does not reproduce the germline sequence, and a read error may be involved. The genes are TRBV12-3 or TRBV12-4 and TRBJ2-7; D is unresolved. There are 11 residues in the CDR3. The CDR3 loop reads CPSSLGREQYF. The CDR3 nucleotides are TGTCCCAGTAGTTTAGGGCGGGAGCAGTACTTC.

This clonotype was observed a single time. The rearrangement links TRBV4-1 to TRBJ1-2; D gene uncertain. This CDR3 has 16 amino acids. Germline CDR1 is MGHRA and CDR2 is YSYEKL. Trimming took off 0 bases at V and 5 bases at J, with 16 bases between the two ends. The CDR3 region has the DNA TGCGCCAGCAGCCAAGATATTGGCGACTTGAGGTATGGCTACACCTTC. As protein: CASSQDIGDLRYGYTF.

A remark on this clonotype: The CDR3 does not close with the conserved phenylalanine or tryptophan, likely indicating a read error. This rearrangement joins TRBV11-3 to TRBJ2-2; D assignment may be TRBD1 or TRBD2 (5 bases each). The CDR3 loop spans 14 amino acids. Germline assignment: CDR1 SGHNT and CDR2 YENEEA. The CDR3 is CASRGTRATVELFL. CDR3 DNA: TGTGCCAGTAGGGGAACTAGGGCGACCGTGGAGCTGTTTCTT.

As for this clonotype: In this CDR3 the conserved last residue, phenylalanine or tryptophan, is missing, so a read error is likely. The chain is built from TRBV7-9 and TRBJ2-7, with 7 bases aligning to TRBD1. J gave up 2 bases and V 4 bases, and 2 bases lay outside the gene matches. The CDR3 has 13 amino acids. Germline CDR1 is SEHNR and CDR2 is FQNEAQ (reference sequence). The CDR3 DNA reads TGTGCCAGCAGCTCCCAGGGGGCCTACGAGCAGTACCTC. Protein sequence: CASSSQGAYEQYL.

As to this clonotype: The junction departs from the called germline gene at one end, perhaps through a read error. The chain links TRBV11-2 to TRBJ1-5; D is possibly TRBD1 (6 bases). The CDR3 extends over 17 amino acids. CDR1 SGHAT and CDR2 FQNNGV come from the germline V gene. CDR3 sequence (DNA): TGTGCTAGCAGCTTAGGCCTATCGGGGGCTGAGAATCAGCCCCAGCATTTT. This translates into CASSLGLSGAENQPQHF. The whole variable domain, remainder taken from reference TRBV11-2 and TRBJ1-5, is EAGVAQSPRYKIIEKRQSVAFWCNPISGHATLYWYQQILGQGPKLLIQFQNNGVVDDSQLPKDRFSAERLKGVDSTLKIQPAKLEDSAVYLCASSLGLSGAENQPQHFGDGTRLSIL.

V usage is TRBV12-3 or TRBV12-4 and J usage is TRBJ1-2; TRBD1 might be the D (5 bases). Trimming took off 5 bases at V and 7 bases at J, with 20 bases between the two ends. CDR3 length: 15 amino acids. The CDR3 DNA is TGTGCCAGCAGTCCCCTAGACAGCGGCCTTTGTGGCTACACCTTC. Its translation is CASSPLDSGLCGYTF.

This clonotype was counted a few times. The gene calls are TRBV24-1 and TRBJ2-1, with 15 bases that match TRBD2. This CDR3 has 17 amino acids. CDR1 is KGHDR, CDR2 SFDVKD, per germline. The trim removed 4 bases at V and 9 bases at J, leaving 9 bases unmatched. The CDR3 DNA is TGTGCCACCAGTGACCCCGGGACTAGCGGGAGGCAGGGTGAGCAGTTCTTC. Residues: CATSDPGTSGRQGEQFF.

In the case of this clonotype: Because it lacks the conserved phenylalanine or tryptophan at the end, this CDR3 is likely a read error. It is unclear where the CDR3 begins or ends on the DNA, so no DNA is shown, and the CDR3 is as TCRdb lists it. This sequence joins TRBV11-1 and TRBJ2-4; the DNA was not compared with TRBD2, the D call given in the table. The CDR3 totals 15 residues, both ends included. Germline CDR1 is SGHAT and CDR2 is FQDESV (reference sequence). CDR3 in amino acids: CASSLGGSVKNIHYL.

As to this clonotype: A junction end diverges from the germline sequence, so it may reflect a read error. The rearrangement links TRBV11-2 to TRBJ2-4; tentatively, D is TRBD1 (5 bases). CDR3 length equals 17 residues. Germline V gene lookup returns CDR1 SGHAT and CDR2 FQNNGV. Here the CDR3 reads CASSPRSGLIVKNIQYF. The CDR3 bases are TGTGCAAGCAGCCCCCGGTCAGGGTTGATAGTCAAAAACATTCAGTACTTC.

This clonotype came up a few times. This may be a read error, as it is one base from a much larger clone. The genes are TRBV29-1 and TRBJ2-7; 7 nucleotides align to TRBD2. Germline V lookup: CDR1 SQVTM, CDR2 ANQGSEA. V trimming: 6 bases; J trimming: 1 base; junction bases outside the gene matches: 12. The CDR3 runs 15 residues. The CDR3 loop is CSVSGTNRPSYEQYF. The CDR3 DNA sequence: TGCAGCGTCTCCGGGACTAACCGACCTTCCTACGAGCAGTACTTC.

This clonotype was observed once. The junction shows a germline mismatch at one end, possibly a read error. The chain employs TRBV11-3 and TRBJ2-1; 8 bases map to TRBD1. The CDR3 sequence is 14 residues long. Germline V gene sequence: CDR1 SGHNT, CDR2 YENEEA. The CDR3 sequence: CASGARDRLYEQFF. In DNA, the CDR3 is TGTGCCAGCGGCGCTCGGGACAGGCTATACGAGCAATTCTTC.

Comment on this clonotype: It may be a read error: a sequence one base away is much more abundant. The V and J genes are TRBV10-3 and TRBJ2-7; D is ambiguous. Germline values: CDR1 ENHRY, CDR2 SYGVKD. The CDR3 sequence is 12 residues long. CDR3 loop: CPSSTLTYEQYF. In DNA, the CDR3 is TGTCCCTCCTCGACACTTACCTACGAGCAGTACTTC.